These T cell receptor beta chains were read from a single sample in a study of blood T cell repertoires in COVID-19. Method: immunoSEQ multiplex PCR; TCRdb's copy keeps in-frame clones and lacks some. The sample consists of about 350,000 clones, almost 90% of them appearing once. The material sequenced was peripheral blood. These receptors originate from a woman between 70 and 85 years old with COVID-19, enrolled during active disease. CDR3s leave out the opening cysteine and the closing phenylalanine or tryptophan. Not all rows give a size; the values are once, few, many and, for expanded clones, a class.

clone_size	j_call	v_call	cdr3_aa
.	TRBJ2-3	TRBV12-3/TRBV12-4	ASSLRTSGTQY
.	TRBJ1-1	TRBV7-9	ASSLQGAVANTEAF
.	TRBJ2-7	TRBV7-2	ASSLALASYEQY
.	TRBJ2-7	TRBV2	ATRTGGGGYEQY
.	TRBJ1-2	TRBV27	ASRKTANYGYT
.	TRBJ2-1	TRBV6-5	ASRGRGSLAGEQF
.	TRBJ1-5	TRBV7-2	ASSLSGNQPQH
.	TRBJ1-3	TRBV6-1	ASSEVGGSSGNTIY
.	TRBJ2-7	TRBV5-1	ASSFETGLYEQY
.	TRBJ1-1	TRBV5-1	ASSLYQGGYTEAF
once	TRBJ2-1	TRBV19	ATSGTTYNEQF
.	TRBJ1-3	TRBV11-2	ASSFGGLENTIY
.	TRBJ1-2	TRBV6-5	ASSVTDSPNYGYT
.	TRBJ1-5	TRBV12-5	ASAFPGGDNQPQH
.	TRBJ2-7	TRBV5-1	ASSPDFRGQHEQY
.	TRBJ1-1	TRBV29-1	SVRRQGSNTEAF
.	TRBJ1-2	TRBV28	ASSAAGGGNYGYT
.	TRBJ2-5	TRBV29-1	SVITGGPETQY
.	TRBJ2-1	TRBV4-1	ASSQGHYNEQF
.	TRBJ1-2	TRBV9	ASSAHLDSGYGYT
.	TRBJ2-3	TRBV7-2	ASSLARTSGLQY
.	TRBJ1-1	TRBV18	ASSPGQMNTEAF
.	TRBJ1-5	TRBV19	ASSRYEGSNQPQH
.	TRBJ2-2	TRBV11-2	ASSLYPRGGTGELF
once	TRBJ2-2	TRBV11-2	ASTHTIAGGPSGELF
.	TRBJ2-2	TRBV12-3/TRBV12-4	ASSPPDGELF
.	TRBJ1-1	TRBV7-2	ASSPRQGSTEAF
.	TRBJ1-2	TRBV2	ASSEDRSSNYGYT
.	TRBJ1-2	TRBV25-1	ASRGTGGRGYT
.	TRBJ1-2	TRBV28	ASSLPQGYGYT
.	TRBJ2-1	TRBV6-5	ASSYSAGRGNEQF
.	TRBJ2-3	TRBV24-1	ATSKRDTRNTDTQY
.	TRBJ2-7	TRBV7-9	ASSLVRSPYEQY
.	TRBJ1-2	TRBV24-1	ATSPGVSYGYT
.	TRBJ1-5	TRBV19	ASSMTPERRPQH
.	TRBJ1-3	TRBV3-1/TRBV3-2	ASSRAQGRTIY
.	TRBJ1-1	TRBV5-1	ASSLGVLGAAAF
.	TRBJ2-5	TRBV29-1	SAPTGKETQY
.	TRBJ1-1	TRBV12-3/TRBV12-4	ASRKTGYTEAF
.	TRBJ1-5	TRBV27	ASSISRGQPQH
.	TRBJ2-7	TRBV19	ASSIAGTGGYEQY
.	TRBJ2-5	TRBV11-3	ASSLGGVETQY
.	TRBJ2-3	TRBV28	ARARVTSGGFTDTQY
.	TRBJ1-5	TRBV21-1	GGWQGIQPQH
.	TRBJ1-2	TRBV19	ASSPLGQVFYGYT
.	TRBJ1-4	TRBV3-1/TRBV3-2	ASSQDRGGRWVEKLF
.	TRBJ1-5	TRBV24-1	ATSDPTAGSNQPQH